The T cell receptor (beta chain) under discussion was sequenced for a study of T-cell memory formation after mild COVID-19. Using its own MiXCR run on the 5' RACE reads, TCRdb lists one record per CDR3 protein. The sample gives under 600,000 distinct CDR3 sequences, about 22% of which show up once; 7.5% to 9.5% is in the top ten. General observations from the study: Clones that got smaller from day 15 to 85 had even CD4/CD8, while clones growing later tipped toward CD4+.

With regard to this clonotype: Its antigen is not identified.

V gave up 4 bases and J gave up 0 bases, with 12 bases separating them. The CDR3 sequence is 15 residues long. The germline gives CDR1 MRHNA, CDR2 SNTAGT. This sequence originates from an adult woman who had mild COVID-19 (a few samples of this study predate the infection). Cell type and time point are not known. J is TRBJ1-1 and V is TRBV6-4; D gene unclear. Sequencing input: PBMCs or a T cell subset sorted from them (not recorded which). The CDR3 DNA sequence: TGTGCCAGCAGTGTGACACTTCTCCTGAACACTGAAGCTTTCTTT. It yields the protein CASSVTLLLNTEAFF.